These 4 T cell receptor beta chains share one sample of origin, sequenced in a study of naive and memory T cell subsets. The beta constant-region primer was an equimolar mix of two oligonucleotides covering TRBC1 and TRBC2. Nested alpha and beta constant-region primers with the SP2 primer drove four PCR rounds on ligated cDNA. Using its own MiXCR run on the UMI-ligation and nested PCR reads, TCRdb lists one record per CDR3 protein. Among 17,000 or so distinct CDR3 sequences listed, roughly 10% were seen once. Source material: central memory CD8+ T cells from blood. The source is a human donor in good health.

This clonotype has at least ten counts. V is TRBV13 and J is TRBJ2-2; 7 nucleotides agree with TRBD1. The junction had 8 bases not matched to a gene; V was cut back by 5 bases and J by 5 bases. Germline CDR1 and CDR2: PRHDT and FYEKMQ (reference sequence). The CDR3 is 15 amino acids. CDR3 nucleotide sequence: TGTGCCAGCAGCCATCGGGACAGTCCGACCGGGGAGCTGTTTTTT. Its protein product is CASSHRDSPTGELFF.

The chain joins TRBV13 to TRBJ1-1, with 7 bases lining up with TRBD1. Germline V gene data show CDR1 as PRHDT and CDR2 as FYEKMQ (reference sequence). Trimming cost V 5 bases and J 6 bases; bases outside gene matches: 6. The CDR3 has 13 amino acids. CDR3 nucleotides: TGTGCCAGCAGCGGGACAGTTCTCGCTGAAGCTTTCTTT. Its translation is CASSGTVLAEAFF.

V and J are TRBV7-9 and TRBJ2-3; no clear D. The CDR3 spans 15 residues. Germline V gene sequence: CDR1 SEHNR, CDR2 FQNEAQ (reference sequence). With 5 bases removed from V and 1 base from J, the gap between germline ends came to 13 bases. As DNA, the CDR3 is TGTGCCAGCAGCCGGCCCCCTGGCCGCACAGATACGCAGTATTTT. This codes for CASSRPPGRTDTQYF.

There are a few counts of this clonotype. The rearrangement joins TRBV7-2 to TRBJ1-5, with D unclear. The V gene lost 1 base and the J gene lost 1 base, with 8 bases spanning the gap. CDR1 and CDR2 from the germline V gene are SGHTA and FQGNSA. This CDR3 is 15 amino acids long. The DNA for the CDR3 is TGTGCCAGCAGCTTAGTACCCGGGAGCAATCAGCCCCAGCATTTT. This encodes CASSLVPGSNQPQHF.